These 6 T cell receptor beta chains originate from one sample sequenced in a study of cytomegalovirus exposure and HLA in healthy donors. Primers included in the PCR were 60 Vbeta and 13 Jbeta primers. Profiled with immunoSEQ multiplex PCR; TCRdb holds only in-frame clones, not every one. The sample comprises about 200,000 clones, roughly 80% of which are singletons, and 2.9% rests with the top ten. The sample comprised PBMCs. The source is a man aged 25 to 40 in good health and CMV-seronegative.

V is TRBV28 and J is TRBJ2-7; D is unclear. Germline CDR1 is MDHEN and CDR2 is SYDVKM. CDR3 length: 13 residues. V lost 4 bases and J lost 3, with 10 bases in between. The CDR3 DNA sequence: TGTGCCAGCAGTTATGCAGAACGCTACGAGCAGTACTTC. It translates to CASSYAERYEQYF. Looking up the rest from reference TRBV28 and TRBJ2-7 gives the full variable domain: DVKVTQSSRYLVKRTGEKVFLECVQDMDHENMFWYRQDPGLGLRLIYFSYDVKMKEKGDIPEGYSVSREKKERFSLILESASTNQTSMYLCASSYAERYEQYFGPGTRLTVT.

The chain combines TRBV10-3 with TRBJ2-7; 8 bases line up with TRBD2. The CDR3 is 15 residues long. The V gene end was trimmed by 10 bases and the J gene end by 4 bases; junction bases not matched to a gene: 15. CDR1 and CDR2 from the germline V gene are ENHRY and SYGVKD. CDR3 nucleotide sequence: TGTGCCACGGGCCCCCAAGACGTAGCGGGATACGAGCAGTACTTC. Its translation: CATGPQDVAGYEQYF.

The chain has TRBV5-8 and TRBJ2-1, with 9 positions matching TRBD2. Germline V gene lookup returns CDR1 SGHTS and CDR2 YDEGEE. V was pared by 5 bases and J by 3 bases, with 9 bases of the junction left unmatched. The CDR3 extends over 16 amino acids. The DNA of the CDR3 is TGTGCCAGCAGACCGTTGGAGCGGGGGGACTACAATGAGCAGTTCTTC. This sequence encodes CASRPLERGDYNEQFF.

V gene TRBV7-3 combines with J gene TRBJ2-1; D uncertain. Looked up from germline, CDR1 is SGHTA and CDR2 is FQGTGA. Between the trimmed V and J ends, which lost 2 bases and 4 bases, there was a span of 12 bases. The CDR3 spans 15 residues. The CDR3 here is CASSLFQSLYNEQFF. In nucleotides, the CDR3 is TGTGCCAGCAGCTTATTTCAGTCCCTGTACAATGAGCAGTTCTTC.

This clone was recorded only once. CDR3 in amino acids: CASSVALAGRGEQFF. CDR3 DNA sequence: TGTGCCAGCAGCGTAGCACTAGCGGGGAGGGGTGAGCAGTTCTTC. The V gene is TRBV9, the J gene TRBJ2-1; 10 nucleotides agree with TRBD2. Germline-derived CDR1 and CDR2 are SGDLS and YYNGEE. V was clipped by 0 bases and J by 9 bases; unmatched bases: 6. The CDR3 has 15 amino acids.

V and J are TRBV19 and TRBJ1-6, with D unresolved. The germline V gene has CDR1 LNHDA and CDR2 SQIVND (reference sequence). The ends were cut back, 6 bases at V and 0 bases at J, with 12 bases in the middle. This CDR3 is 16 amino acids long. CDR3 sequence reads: CASSSEAHSYNSPLHF. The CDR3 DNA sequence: TGTGCCAGTAGCTCGGAGGCTCACTCCTATAATTCACCCCTCCACTTT.